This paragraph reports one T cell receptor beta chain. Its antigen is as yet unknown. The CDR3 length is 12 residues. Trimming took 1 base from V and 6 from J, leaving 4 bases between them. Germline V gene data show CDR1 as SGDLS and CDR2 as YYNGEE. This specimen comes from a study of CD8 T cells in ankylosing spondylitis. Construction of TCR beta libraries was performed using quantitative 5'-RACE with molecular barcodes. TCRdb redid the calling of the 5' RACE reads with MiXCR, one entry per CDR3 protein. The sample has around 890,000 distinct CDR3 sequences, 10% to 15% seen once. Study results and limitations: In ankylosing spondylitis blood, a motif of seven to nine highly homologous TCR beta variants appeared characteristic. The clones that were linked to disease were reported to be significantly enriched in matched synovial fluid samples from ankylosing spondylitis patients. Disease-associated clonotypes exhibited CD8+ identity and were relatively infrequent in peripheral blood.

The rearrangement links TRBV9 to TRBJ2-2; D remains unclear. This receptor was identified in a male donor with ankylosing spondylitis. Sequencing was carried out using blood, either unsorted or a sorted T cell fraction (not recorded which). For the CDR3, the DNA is TGTGCCAGCAGCGTATGGTCCGGGGAGCTGTTTTTT. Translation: CASSVWSGELFF.